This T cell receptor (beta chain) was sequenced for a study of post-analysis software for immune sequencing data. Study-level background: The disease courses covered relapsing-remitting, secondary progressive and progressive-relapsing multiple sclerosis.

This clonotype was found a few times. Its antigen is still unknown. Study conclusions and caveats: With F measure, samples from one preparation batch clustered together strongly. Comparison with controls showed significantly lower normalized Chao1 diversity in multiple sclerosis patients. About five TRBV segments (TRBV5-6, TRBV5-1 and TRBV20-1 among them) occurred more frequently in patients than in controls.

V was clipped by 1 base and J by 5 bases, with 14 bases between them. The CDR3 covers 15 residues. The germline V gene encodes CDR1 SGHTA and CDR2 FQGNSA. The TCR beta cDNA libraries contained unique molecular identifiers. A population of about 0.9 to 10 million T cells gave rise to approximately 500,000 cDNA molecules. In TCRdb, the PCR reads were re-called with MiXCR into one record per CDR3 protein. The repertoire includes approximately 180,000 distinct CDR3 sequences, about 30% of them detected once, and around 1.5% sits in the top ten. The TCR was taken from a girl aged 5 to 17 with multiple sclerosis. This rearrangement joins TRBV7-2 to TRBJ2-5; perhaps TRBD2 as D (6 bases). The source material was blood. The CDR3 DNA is TGTGCCAGCAGCTTAGAGGGGAGGCCCGGGGAGACCCAGTACTTC. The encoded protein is CASSLEGRPGETQYF. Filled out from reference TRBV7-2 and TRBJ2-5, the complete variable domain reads GAGVSQSPSNKVTEKGKDVELRCDPISGHTALYWYRQSLGQGLEFLIYFQGNSAPDKSGLPSDRFSAERTGGSVSTLTIQRTQQEDSAVYLCASSLEGRPGETQYFGPGTRLLVL.